One sample yielded the 20 T cell receptor beta chains listed below, sequenced in a study of shared clonotypes between healthy human individuals. This table comes from immunoSEQ multiplex PCR, and its TCRdb copy is limited to in-frame clones, with some not included. The sample has roughly 2 million clones; approximately 94% are singletons. The sample consisted of naive CD4+ T cells sorted from blood. Subset reported: CD45RA+ positively selected. These receptors were collected from a man between 18 and 35 years old in good health.

The V gene is TRBV15, the J gene TRBJ2-7; 9 bases agree with TRBD2. CDR3 length: 17 residues. Germline V gives CDR1 LNHNV, CDR2 YYDKDF (reference sequence). The V segment lost 0 bases and the J segment 0 bases; nucleotides outside the gene matches: 6. The chain's CDR3 is CATSRDKLSGSSYEQYF. CDR3 coding DNA: TGTGCCACCAGCAGAGATAAACTTAGCGGGAGCTCCTACGAGCAGTACTTC.

The gene calls are TRBV5-6 and TRBJ1-2, with 10 bases matching TRBD1. This CDR3 has 13 residues. V was pared by 2 bases and J by 6 bases, with 1 base of the junction left unmatched. The germline V gene has CDR1 SGHDT and CDR2 YYEEEE. CDR3 amino acids: CASSFGQGDGYTF. CDR3 sequence (DNA): TGTGCCAGCAGCTTCGGACAGGGGGATGGCTACACCTTC.

Concerning this clone itself: The sample contains more than one DNA sequence encoding this CDR3. The J gene is TRBJ2-3, the V gene TRBV18; D not resolved. Trimming shortened V by 0 bases and J by 4 bases, and 5 bases separated the two germline ends. The CDR3 consists of 13 residues. The germline V gene has CDR1 KGHSH and CDR2 LQKENI. The CDR3 sequence is CASSPPSADTQYF. CDR3 bases: TGTGCCAGCTCACCACCTTCTGCAGATACGCAGTATTTT.

The V and J genes are TRBV18 and TRBJ2-1; TRBD1 might be the D (6 bases). CDR1 KGHSH and CDR2 LQKENI come from the germline V gene. V was clipped by 5 bases and J by 2 bases, with 13 bases between them. This CDR3 is 15 amino acids long. CDR3 loop: CASSSGDGTYNEQFF. For the CDR3, the DNA is TGTGCCAGCTCATCAGGGGACGGAACCTACAATGAGCAGTTCTTC. Supplemented by reference TRBV18 and TRBJ2-1, the full variable domain reads NAGVMQNPRHLVRRRGQEARLRCSPMKGHSHVYWYRQLPEEGLKFMVYLQKENIIDESGMPKERFSAEFPKEGPSILRIQQVVRGDSAAYFCASSSGDGTYNEQFFGPGTRLTVL.

The chain is built from TRBV19 and TRBJ2-3; TRBD2 might be the D (5 bases). The germline V and J ends were trimmed by 3 bases and 3 bases, with 16 bases remaining between them. The CDR3 length is 16 residues. The germline V gene encodes CDR1 LNHDA and CDR2 SQIVND (reference sequence). The CDR3 here is CASSIHHGPGTDTQYF. CDR3 nucleotides: TGTGCCAGTAGTATCCACCACGGGCCGGGGACAGATACGCAGTATTTT.

About this clone: Other DNA variants within this sample encode the same CDR3. The chain combines TRBV5-1 with TRBJ2-2, with TRBD1 matching over 9 bases. This CDR3 comprises 15 residues. CDR1 is SGHRS, CDR2 YFSETQ, per germline. V was pared by 0 bases and J by 6 bases, with 3 bases of the junction left unmatched. In nucleotides, the CDR3 is TGCGCCAGCAGCTTGGCGGGACAGGGAGCCGGGGAGCTGTTTTTT. This sequence encodes CASSLAGQGAGELFF.

DNA for the CDR3: TGTGCCACCAGAAGGACAGGACTGGGGACTGAAGCTTTCTTT. Translating gives CATRRTGLGTEAFF. The genes are TRBV15 and TRBJ1-1; 7 bases map to TRBD1. The CDR3 consists of 14 residues. The V gene end was trimmed by 6 bases and the J gene end by 5 bases; junction bases not matched to a gene: 9. The V gene's germline CDR1 is LNHNV and CDR2 YYDKDF (reference sequence).

This clone appeared a few times. Relative to the germline gene, one junction end is altered; a read error may explain this. Other nucleotide sequences in the sample specify the same CDR3. This sequence joins TRBV7-2 and TRBJ2-7; 12 bases are a match to TRBD2. The germline V gene encodes CDR1 SGHTA and CDR2 FQGNSA. The CDR3 loop spans 14 amino acids. The CDR3 reads CASSLAGGPYEQYF. DNA of the CDR3: TGTGCCAGCAGCCTAGCGGGAGGGCCTTACGAGCAGTACTTC.

The V and J genes are TRBV2 and TRBJ2-1, with unresolved D. Trimming stripped 3 bases from V and 0 bases from J, with 9 bases between. CDR1 SNHLY and CDR2 FYNNEI come from the germline V gene. CDR3 size: 15 residues. CDR3 sequence: CASSDPVSSYNEQFF. CDR3 bases: TGTGCCAGCAGTGACCCCGTTAGCTCCTACAATGAGCAGTTCTTC.

Details on this clone: Distinct nucleotide sequences in the sample also encode this CDR3. The chain employs TRBV6-5 and TRBJ1-1; D uncertain. Germline loops: CDR1 MNHEY, CDR2 SVGAGI. Trimming pared 5 bases from V and 2 bases from J, leaving 9 bases between. CDR3 length equals 13 residues. The CDR3 sequence is CASSLTENTEAFF. The CDR3 DNA is TGTGCCAGCAGTCTTACAGAAAACACTGAAGCTTTCTTT.

The chain is built from TRBV5-1 and TRBJ2-5, with D possibly called TRBD1 or TRBD2 (7 bases each). This CDR3 comprises 14 residues. Trimming cost V 6 bases and J 3 bases, with 15 bases left between them. Germline CDR1 and CDR2: SGHRS and YFSETQ. This CDR3 reads CASKPTGREETQYF. The DNA for the CDR3 is TGCGCCAGCAAACCGACAGGGAGGGAAGAGACCCAGTACTTC.

J is TRBJ2-2 and V is TRBV7-3, with D unresolved. The length of the CDR3 is 13 residues. The V gene lost 6 bases and the J gene lost 2 bases, with 7 bases spanning the gap. Per germline, CDR1 SGHTA and CDR2 FQGTGA. This CDR3 reads CASRPINTGELFF. The CDR3 DNA sequence: TGTGCCAGCAGACCAATAAACACCGGGGAGCTGTTTTTT.

V usage is TRBV4-1 and J usage is TRBJ2-7, with 10 bases identical to TRBD1. This CDR3 is 14 amino acids long. V shed 2 bases, J shed 4 bases, and the junction held 2 bases outside the gene matches. The germline V gene has CDR1 MGHRA and CDR2 YSYEKL. CDR3 in amino acids: CASSQRTGGYEQYF. In DNA, the CDR3 is TGCGCCAGCAGCCAAAGGACAGGGGGATACGAGCAGTACTTC.

The chain combines TRBV10-1 with TRBJ1-1; D is uncertain. The germline CDR1 and CDR2 sequences are WNHNN and SYGVQD (reference sequence). CDR3 length equals 13 residues. V was trimmed by 2 bases and J by 4 bases, leaving 8 bases between them. Here the CDR3 reads CASSEREGTEAFF. The CDR3 region has the DNA TGCGCCAGCAGTGAGCGAGAGGGCACTGAAGCTTTCTTT.

This clone was seen once. The V and J genes are TRBV18 and TRBJ2-1, with TRBD2 matching 11 bases. The germline V gene encodes CDR1 KGHSH and CDR2 LQKENI. Unmatched junction bases numbered 7, after V lost 0 bases and J lost 9 bases. This CDR3 contains 16 residues. The CDR3 DNA sequence: TGTGCCAGCTCACCACCGATAGCGGGAGGGTCCGGTGAGCAGTTCTTC. Translating gives CASSPPIAGGSGEQFF.

This sequence joins TRBV29-1 and TRBJ2-7; 8 bases map to TRBD1. Germline assignment: CDR1 SQVTM and CDR2 ANQGSEA. The CDR3 runs to 15 residues. V shed 3 bases and J 0 bases; nucleotides not matched to a gene: 7. The CDR3 sequence is CSVDVGQASSYEQYF. CDR3 nucleotide sequence: TGCAGCGTTGATGTGGGACAGGCAAGCTCCTACGAGCAGTACTTC.

V and J are TRBV5-6 and TRBJ1-6, with 7 nucleotides matching TRBD1. V gave up 3 bases and J gave up 0 bases; unmatched junction bases: 6. The CDR3 loop spans 17 amino acids. Germline lookup yields CDR1 SGHDT and CDR2 YYEEEE. The CDR3 sequence: CASSSRTGSSYNSPLHF. The CDR3 DNA follows: TGTGCCAGCAGCTCCAGGACAGGTAGCTCCTATAATTCACCCCTCCACTTT.

The count of this clone is one. The sample contains more than one DNA sequence encoding this CDR3. This chain connects TRBV5-6 to TRBJ1-1; 7 nucleotides agree with TRBD1. Trimming took 2 bases from V and 4 from J; bases not matched to a gene: 5. CDR3 length equals 14 residues. In germline, CDR1 is SGHDT, CDR2 YYEEEE. The CDR3 protein is CASSLPGGGTEAFF. The CDR3 coding sequence is TGTGCCAGCAGCTTACCAGGGGGTGGCACTGAAGCTTTCTTT. Looking up the rest from reference TRBV5-6 and TRBJ1-1 gives the full variable domain: DAGVTQSPTHLIKTRGQQVTLRCSPKSGHDTVSWYQQALGQGPQFIFQYYEEEERQRGNFPDRFSGHQFPNYSSELNVNALLLGDSALYLCASSLPGGGTEAFFGQGTRLTVV.

The chain combines TRBV6-1 with TRBJ1-1; 10 bases map to TRBD1. V lost 6 bases, J lost 6 bases, and 1 base stayed unmatched. CDR3 length: 12 residues. CDR1 and CDR2 from the germline V gene are MNHNS and SASEGT. The CDR3 loop reads CASRGQGPEAFF. CDR3 nucleotide sequence: TGTGCCAGCAGGGGACAGGGGCCTGAAGCTTTCTTT.

The chain is built from TRBV2 and TRBJ2-5; TRBD1 might be the D (5 bases). CDR1 and CDR2 from the germline V gene are SNHLY and FYNNEI. CDR3 length: 12 residues. Deletions cut 7 bases from V and 4 bases from J, with 10 bases between. CDR3 sequence reads: CASKGEGETQYF. The CDR3 DNA reads TGTGCCAGCAAAGGGGAAGGAGAGACCCAGTACTTC.